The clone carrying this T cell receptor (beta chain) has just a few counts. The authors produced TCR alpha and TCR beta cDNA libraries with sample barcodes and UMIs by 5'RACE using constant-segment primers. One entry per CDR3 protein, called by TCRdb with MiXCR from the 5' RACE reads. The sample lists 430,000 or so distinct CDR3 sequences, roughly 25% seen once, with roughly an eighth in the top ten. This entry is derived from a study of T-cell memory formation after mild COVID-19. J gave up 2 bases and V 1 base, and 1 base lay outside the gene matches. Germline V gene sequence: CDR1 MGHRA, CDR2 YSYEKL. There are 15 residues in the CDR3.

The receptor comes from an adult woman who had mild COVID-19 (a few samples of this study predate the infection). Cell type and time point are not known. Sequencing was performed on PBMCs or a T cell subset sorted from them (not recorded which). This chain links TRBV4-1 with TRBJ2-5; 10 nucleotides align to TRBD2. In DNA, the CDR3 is TGCGCCAGCAGCCAAGTGGGACTAGCGCAAGAGACCCAGTACTTC. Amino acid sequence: CASSQVGLAQETQYF.